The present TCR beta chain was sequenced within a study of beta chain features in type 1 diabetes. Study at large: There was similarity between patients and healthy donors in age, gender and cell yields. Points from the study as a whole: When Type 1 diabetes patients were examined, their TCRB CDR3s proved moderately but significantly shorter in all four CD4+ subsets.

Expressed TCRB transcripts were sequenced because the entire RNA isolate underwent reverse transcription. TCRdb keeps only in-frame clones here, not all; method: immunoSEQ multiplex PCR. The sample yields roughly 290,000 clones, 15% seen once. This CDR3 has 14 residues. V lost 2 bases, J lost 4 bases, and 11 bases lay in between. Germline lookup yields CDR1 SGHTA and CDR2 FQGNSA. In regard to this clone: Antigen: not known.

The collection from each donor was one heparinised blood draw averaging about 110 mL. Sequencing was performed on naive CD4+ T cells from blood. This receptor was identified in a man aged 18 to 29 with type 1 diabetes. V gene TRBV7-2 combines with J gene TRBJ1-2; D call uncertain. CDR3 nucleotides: TGTGCCAGCAGCTTACACCCAGAACCCTATGGCTACACCTTC. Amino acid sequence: CASSLHPEPYGYTF.